A selection of T cell receptor beta chains follows, all from one sample in a study of early T cells in non-severe SARS-CoV-2 infection. TCRdb itself ran the 5' RACE reads through MiXCR, one entry per CDR3 protein. The sample has about 110,000 distinct CDR3 sequences, roughly an eighth seen once. Input material: whole blood. These receptors originate from an adult who was a healthcare worker with PCR-confirmed SARS-CoV-2 infection or an uninfected control (not recorded which). Each CDR3 is given with its conserved first and last residue. The D gene is left open where the match is weak. Rows give clone size only sometimes, using once, few, many, or a class for an expanded clone.

d_gene | j_gene | v_gene | abundance | CDR3nt | CDR3aa
NA | TRBJ2-5 | TRBV11-2 | few | TGTGCCAGCAGCCTAGACTCACAAGAGACCCAGTACTTC | CASSLDSQETQYF
NA | TRBJ2-1 | TRBV11-3 | NA | TGTGCCAGCAGCTTTTCCCCCGTCAATGAGCAGTTCTTC | CASSFSPVNEQFF
NA | TRBJ1-5 | TRBV6-5 | many | TGTGCCAGCAGGAGAGGTGGCAATCAGCCCCAGCATTTT | CASRRGGNQPQHF
NA | TRBJ2-7 | TRBV3-1 | many | TGTGCCAGCAGCCACTCCGGGCGCGAGCAGTACTTC | CASSHSGREQYF
TRBD1 | TRBJ1-6 | TRBV7-9 | many | TGTGCCAGCAGCCATTCAACCGGGACAGGGGCCTCACCCCTCCACTTT | CASSHSTGTGASPLHF
TRBD2 | TRBJ2-1 | TRBV19 | few | TGTGCCACGGGGGGGGGCCGCTACAATGAGCAGTTCTTC | CATGGGRYNEQFF
NA | TRBJ2-3 | TRBV6-2/TRBV6-3 | many | TGTGCCAGCGCGGCCCGAAGAGATACGCAGTATTTT | CASAARRDTQYF
NA | TRBJ2-7 | TRBV7-6 | NA | TGTGCCAGCAGCTCCGGGGGCTCCTACGAGCAGTACTTC | CASSSGGSYEQYF
TRBD1 | TRBJ2-7 | TRBV12-3/TRBV12-4 | few | TGTGCCAGCAGTTCTATCGGGACAGGGGTCTACGAGCAGTACTTC | CASSSIGTGVYEQYF
NA | TRBJ2-4 | TRBV19 | NA | TGTGCCAGTAGTATAGATCGGACAGCCAAAAACATTCAGTACTTC | CASSIDRTAKNIQYF
TRBD2 | TRBJ2-7 | TRBV12-3/TRBV12-4 | many | TGTGCCAGCAGTTTGCGGGGGGCCCTATTGTACGAGCAGTACTTC | CASSLRGALLYEQYF
TRBD1 | TRBJ1-2 | TRBV12-3/TRBV12-4 | NA | TGTGCCAGCAGTTTCATAGGGACAGGGGTAGACTATGGCTACACCTTC | CASSFIGTGVDYGYTF
NA | TRBJ1-1 | TRBV7-9 | many | TGTGCCAGCAGCCCTAATTCGGGCCCAGCGAACACTGAAGCTTTCTTT | CASSPNSGPANTEAFF
TRBD2 | TRBJ2-3 | TRBV15 | few | TGTGCCACCAGCAGAGATTACGGGTCAGGCGGGAGAGGATTGCGGGATACGCAGTATTTT | CATSRDYGSGGRGLRDTQYF
NA | TRBJ1-1 | TRBV5-1 | many | TGCGCCAGCAGCCCTGGGGCGGGGAAGAACACTGAAGCTTTCTTT | CASSPGAGKNTEAFF